A selection of T cell receptor beta chains follows, all from one sample in a study of OX40 agonist ivuxolimab in advanced cancers. Data came from immunoSEQ multiplex PCR; TCRdb stores just in-frame clones and leaves some out. The data contain about 75,000 clones, 70% to 90% of them singletons. The source was CD4+ or CD8+ T cells sorted from blood, collected in a trial of the OX40 agonist ivuxolimab. The receptors come from an adult with an advanced solid tumor such as melanoma, head and neck, liver or kidney cancer. Both conserved end residues are part of each CDR3. The D gene is left open where the match is weak. Rows may omit the clone size; those that give it use once, few, many or a size class.

NA	NA	TRBJ1-3	TRBV7-9	CASSFGENENTIYF	TGTGCCAGCAGCTTTGGCGAAAACGAAAACACCATATATTTT
NA	NA	TRBJ2-3	TRBV9	CASSPYTWDLDTQYF	TGTGCCAGCAGCCCCTATACCTGGGATCTAGATACGCAGTATTTT
TRBD2	few	TRBJ2-7	TRBV6-1	CATTGLELYEQYF	TGTGCCACTACCGGACTAGAACTTTACGAGCAGTACTTC
NA	NA	TRBJ1-1	TRBV6-5	CASSYSVGPEAFF	TGTGCCAGCAGTTACTCGGTGGGCCCTGAAGCTTTCTTT
TRBD2	NA	TRBJ2-3	TRBV18	CASSPSAGVTDTQYF	TGTGCCAGCTCACCATCGGCGGGAGTCACAGATACGCAGTATTTT
TRBD2	NA	TRBJ2-4	TRBV5-8	CASSEGTSGSRLNIQYF	TGTGCCAGCAGCGAGGGGACTAGCGGGAGTAGGTTAAACATTCAGTACTTC
NA	NA	TRBJ1-4	TRBV6-5	CASKSLDEKLFF	TGTGCCAGCAAATCTCTGGACGAAAAACTGTTTTTT
NA	NA	TRBJ2-1	TRBV28	CASSLDRRREQFF	TGTGCCAGCAGTTTGGACCGCCGTCGGGAGCAGTTCTTC
NA	NA	TRBJ2-2	TRBV5-5	CASSFRPDTGELFF	TGTGCCAGCAGCTTTCGGCCCGACACCGGGGAGCTGTTTTTT
NA	NA	TRBJ1-2	TRBV6-5	CASSTRTHKDYGYTF	TGTGCCAGCAGTACTAGGACCCATAAGGACTATGGCTACACCTTC
TRBD1	NA	TRBJ2-3	TRBV15	CATSRLPQGVTDTQYF	TGTGCCACCAGCAGACTGCCACAGGGGGTCACAGATACGCAGTATTTT
NA	NA	TRBJ1-2	TRBV5-4	CASSSPTDHYGYTF	TGTGCCAGCAGCTCCCCGACAGACCACTATGGCTACACCTTC
TRBD2	NA	TRBJ2-2	TRBV2	CASSGSRGTGELFF	TGTGCCAGTAGCGGGAGTCGGGGCACCGGGGAGCTGTTTTTT
NA	NA	TRBJ2-7	TRBV6-5	CASSLFGYEQYF	TGTGCCAGCAGTCTGTTCGGCTACGAGCAGTACTTC
TRBD1	NA	TRBJ1-2	TRBV2	CASSSAGGFGYTF	TGTGCCAGCAGTTCGGCAGGGGGATTTGGCTACACCTTC
NA	NA	TRBJ1-1	TRBV29-1	CSVVGATWGTEAFF	TGCAGCGTAGTGGGGGCAACTTGGGGTACTGAAGCTTTCTTT
TRBD2	NA	TRBJ2-1	TRBV6-5	CASSYRGLDDEQFF	TGTGCCAGCAGTTACCGCGGACTAGACGATGAGCAGTTCTTC
TRBD2	NA	TRBJ2-5	TRBV29-1	CSVTSGLKETQYF	TGCAGCGTTACTAGCGGACTAAAAGAGACCCAGTACTTC
TRBD2	NA	TRBJ2-4	TRBV18	CASSPGESGTAKNIQYF	TGTGCCAGCTCACCAGGGGAGAGCGGGACAGCCAAAAACATTCAGTACTTC
NA	once	TRBJ1-1	TRBV19	CASSIEGSTLNTEAFF	TGTGCCAGTAGTATTGAAGGAAGTACCTTGAACACTGAAGCTTTCTTT
NA	few	TRBJ1-1	TRBV5-1	CASSQKGDTEAFF	TGCGCCAGCAGCCAGAAGGGGGACACTGAAGCTTTCTTT
NA	NA	TRBJ1-1	TRBV5-4	CASRRTANTEAFF	TGTGCCAGCAGGAGGACTGCGAACACTGAAGCTTTCTTT
NA	NA	TRBJ2-7	TRBV10-3	CATMTRPEGDEQYF	TGTGCCACCATGACGCGTCCCGAGGGTGACGAGCAGTACTTC
NA	once	TRBJ1-2	TRBV5-1	CASSLPDSSNYGYTF	TGCGCCAGCAGCTTGCCCGACAGCTCAAACTATGGCTACACCTTC
NA	NA	TRBJ2-7	TRBV15	CATSRDISSAETYEQYF	TGTGCCACCAGCAGAGATATCTCCAGCGCGGAGACCTACGAGCAGTACTTC
TRBD1	NA	TRBJ2-7	TRBV7-7	CASSLGAQGAEGYEQYF	TGTGCTAGCAGCTTAGGCGCCCAGGGGGCGGAAGGCTACGAGCAGTACTTC
NA	NA	TRBJ2-1	TRBV19	CASSINSFNEQFF	TGTGCCAGTAGTATTAACAGTTTCAATGAGCAGTTCTTC
NA	NA	TRBJ2-1	TRBV21-1	CASSDQDRGQYNEQFF	TGTGCCAGCAGCGACCAGGACAGGGGCCAATACAATGAGCAGTTCTTC
NA	NA	TRBJ2-7	TRBV5-1	CASRTEPTLGYEQYF	TGCGCCAGCCGCACCGAACCAACGCTCGGCTACGAGCAGTACTTC
NA	NA	TRBJ2-7	TRBV28	CASRTAYEQYF	TGTGCCAGTAGGACAGCCTACGAGCAGTACTTC
NA	once	TRBJ2-1	TRBV10-2	CASSPGLAYNEQFF	TGCGCCAGCAGTCCTGGACTGGCCTACAATGAGCAGTTCTTC
TRBD2	NA	TRBJ2-1	TRBV28	CASSPYWRTSGLVYNEQFF	TGTGCCAGCAGTCCCTACTGGCGTACTAGCGGACTTGTCTACAATGAGCAGTTCTTC
TRBD1	NA	TRBJ1-2	TRBV10-3	CAISESTTGGGYGYTF	TGTGCCATCAGTGAGTCCACGACAGGGGGTGGCTATGGCTACACCTTC
NA	NA	TRBJ2-7	TRBV6-5	CAAARDTTYEQYF	TGTGCCGCAGCCAGGGACACTACCTACGAGCAGTACTTC
NA	once	TRBJ2-2	TRBV6-1	CASSEIRGRGTGELFF	TGTGCCAGCAGTGAAATTCGTGGGAGAGGAACCGGGGAGCTGTTTTTT
TRBD1	once	TRBJ2-2	TRBV10-3	CAISGGTGELFF	TGTGCCATCTCAGGGGGCACCGGGGAGCTGTTTTTT
TRBD2	NA	TRBJ2-7	TRBV2	CASSMGLAGWGYEQYF	TGTGCCAGCAGCATGGGACTAGCGGGATGGGGCTACGAGCAGTACTTC
TRBD2	NA	TRBJ2-7	TRBV19	CASSPRTSGNYEQYF	TGTGCCAGTAGTCCACGGACTAGCGGAAACTACGAGCAGTACTTC
NA	NA	TRBJ1-2	TRBV19	CASSNTNYGYTF	TGTGCCAGTAGTAACACGAACTATGGCTACACCTTC
TRBD2	NA	TRBJ2-1	TRBV28	CASSLGSGWDNEQFF	TGTGCCAGCAGTTTGGGTAGCGGGTGGGACAATGAGCAGTTCTTC